This T cell receptor (beta chain) was captured in a study of identical twins. This clonotype has just a few counts. After template switching added a universal primer site, the resulting cDNA carried unique molecular identifiers. Via MiXCR, TCRdb re-called the 5' RACE reads, giving one row per CDR3 protein. The sample shows nearly 200,000 distinct CDR3 sequences, less than 20% of them seen only once. The CDR3 is made up of 14 amino acids. J lost 4 bases, V lost 8 bases, and 8 bases had no gene match. This same sample was also part of a study on T cells expressing NK-cell markers. As that report states: Among eight sequenced donors, seven carried HCMV seropositivity while one was seronegative. Once again these clonotypes came out on top in the CD3+CD56-NKG2C+ fraction of a few donors.

The gene calls are TRBV12-3 or TRBV12-4 and TRBJ2-3; 8 bases align to TRBD2. This clonotype was sampled from a woman aged 18-29 years in good health. Source material: CD8+ T cells sorted from blood. CDR3 residues: CASGPAGGADTQYF. In DNA form, the CDR3 reads TGTGCCAGCGGCCCGGCGGGAGGTGCAGATACGCAGTATTTT.